Each of the 17 T cell receptor beta chains below was sequenced from the same sample in a study of cytotoxic CD8 clonotypes in ibrutinib-treated CLL. Sequenced by immunoSEQ multiplex PCR; TCRdb stores in-frame clones only, minus some. The table shows 200,000 or so clones, with approximately 79% occurring only once. The source was PBMCs, collected after 12 months of ibrutinib treatment. Receptor source: a human donor with chronic lymphocytic leukemia.

This clone was counted a few times. The J gene is TRBJ1-2, the V gene TRBV2; 11 positions agree with TRBD1. V trimming: 6 bases; J trimming: 8 bases; junction bases outside the gene matches: 8. Germline loops: CDR1 SNHLY, CDR2 FYNNEI. The CDR3 contains 14 residues. The CDR3 bases are TGTGCCAGCAGCCCGGACAGGGGGCCGGGGGGCTACACCTTC. Its protein is CASSPDRGPGGYTF.

This chain connects TRBV7-3 to TRBJ2-3; D possibly matches TRBD1 or TRBD2 (5 bases each). Between the trimmed V and J ends, which lost 4 bases and 4 bases, there was a span of 15 bases. This CDR3 has 15 amino acids. Germline V lookup: CDR1 SGHTA, CDR2 FQGTGA. Here the CDR3 DNA reads TGTGCCAGCAGCTCTTCCGGGACGGGTGCAGATACGCAGTATTTT. As protein: CASSSSGTGADTQYF.

The chain is built from TRBV5-1 and TRBJ1-5; unclear D gene. The V end was cut by 7 bases, the J end by 1 base, with 9 bases between. The CDR3 has 13 amino acids. Germline V gives CDR1 SGHRS, CDR2 YFSETQ. Here the CDR3 DNA reads TGCGCCAGCCGGGGAGACAGCAATCAGCCCCAGCATTTT. Amino acids: CASRGDSNQPQHF.

The chain combines TRBV6-6 with TRBJ1-2, with TRBD1 as a possible D gene (5 bases). The CDR3 extends over 11 amino acids. V lost 10 bases and J 1 base, leaving 7 bases between the germline ends. Germline V CDR1 and CDR2: MNHNY, SVGAGI (reference sequence). CDR3 coding DNA: TGTGCCACCAGGGATAACTATGGCTACACCTTC. It encodes CATRDNYGYTF.

The CDR3 DNA follows: TGTGCCAGCAGGGCGGGGGACAATGAGCAGTTCTTC. Its translation is CASRAGDNEQFF. The chain uses TRBV6-1 and TRBJ2-1; 7 bases are a match to TRBD2. Germline V lookup: CDR1 MNHNS, CDR2 SASEGT. CDR3 size: 12 residues. V dropped 6 bases and J dropped 5; count of bases not matched to a gene: 1.

The genes are TRBV9 and TRBJ2-7; possible D gene TRBD1, 6 bases. The V end lost 0 bases, the J end lost 4 bases, and 14 bases lay between the germline ends. Germline assignment: CDR1 SGDLS and CDR2 YYNGEE. This CDR3 is built from 15 residues. Written as DNA, the CDR3 is TGTGCCAGCAGCGTAGCCACAGGGTTAGGTTACGAGCAGTACTTC. Translation gives CASSVATGLGYEQYF.

The chain is built from TRBV4-1 and TRBJ1-1; D is ambiguous. Per germline, CDR1 MGHRA and CDR2 YSYEKL. The CDR3 covers 15 residues. V gave up 0 bases and J gave up 1 base, with 9 bases separating them. The CDR3 sequence is CASSQDGASNTEAFF. The CDR3, as DNA: TGCGCCAGCAGCCAAGATGGAGCCTCGAACACTGAAGCTTTCTTT.

The chain has TRBV19 and TRBJ1-2, with 12 bases fitting TRBD1. This CDR3 spans 19 amino acids. V lost 3 bases, J lost 2 bases, and 13 bases stayed unmatched. Germline CDR1 reads LNHDA; CDR2 reads SQIVND (reference sequence). The CDR3 loop is CASSITDGTGGFPNYGYTF. The CDR3 DNA sequence: TGTGCCAGTAGTATCACCGACGGGACAGGGGGCTTCCCCAACTATGGCTACACCTTC.

The chain employs TRBV19 and TRBJ1-2; perhaps TRBD1 as D (5 bases). The CDR3 totals 13 residues. Germline lookup yields CDR1 LNHDA and CDR2 SQIVND (reference sequence). Trimming took 7 bases from V and 4 from J, leaving 13 bases between them. The CDR3 loop is CASIGWTSYGYTF. In DNA form, the CDR3 reads TGTGCCAGTATCGGCTGGACATCCTATGGCTACACCTTC.

This rearrangement joins TRBV7-2 to TRBJ2-1; D is uncertain. Deletions cut 4 bases from V and 6 bases from J, with 7 bases between. Germline V gene data show CDR1 as SGHTA and CDR2 as FQGNSA. The CDR3 is 12 residues long. The CDR3 nucleotides are TGTGCCAGCAGCTCAGACACCAATGAGCAGTTCTTC. Translating gives CASSSDTNEQFF.

This clone has just a few counts. The V call is TRBV4-1, the J call TRBJ2-7, with D tentatively TRBD2 (5 bases). Trimming pared 0 bases from V and 2 bases from J, leaving 8 bases between. This CDR3 spans 14 amino acids. CDR1 is MGHRA, CDR2 YSYEKL, per germline. In nucleotides, the CDR3 is TGCGCCAGCAGCCAAGAGGCTAGCACCTACGAGCAGTACTTC. Encoded protein: CASSQEASTYEQYF.

This clone was found once. The CDR3 nucleotides read TGTGCCACTGGAGGAGAACTAGAACTTTACGATGAGCAGTTCTTC. It yields the protein CATGGELELYDEQFF. The chain uses TRBV15 and TRBJ2-1, with a tentative D call TRBD2 (5 bases). The V end was cut by 9 bases, the J end by 8 bases, with 23 bases between. Germline V lookup: CDR1 LNHNV, CDR2 YYDKDF (reference sequence). This CDR3 comprises 15 residues.

This rearrangement joins TRBV19 to TRBJ2-7; 8 nucleotides align to TRBD2. The CDR3 runs to 14 residues. The germline gives CDR1 LNHDA, CDR2 SQIVND (reference sequence). Trimming cost V 6 bases and J 1 base; bases outside gene matches: 5. The CDR3 is CASRPAGESYEQYF. In DNA form, the CDR3 reads TGTGCCAGTAGGCCAGCGGGGGAGTCCTACGAGCAGTACTTC.

This clone was seen just once. The rearrangement joins TRBV11-2 to TRBJ2-5; maybe TRBD2 (7 bases). CDR1 is SGHAT, CDR2 FQNNGV, per germline. The CDR3 runs to 12 residues. V lost 11 bases to trimming and J lost 7 bases, with 17 bases between them. CDR3 nucleotides: TGTGCCGTCTCGGGGGAGGGGGTGACCCAGTACTTC. Amino acid sequence: CAVSGEGVTQYF.

This chain uses TRBV7-9 with TRBJ2-3; D is possibly TRBD2 (8 bases). There are 18 residues in the CDR3. From germline, CDR1 is SEHNR and CDR2 FQNEAQ (reference sequence). The ends were cut back, 5 bases at V and 1 base at J, with 22 bases in the middle. Here the CDR3 reads CASSPTGGGEGGTDTQYF. The CDR3 nucleotides read TGTGCCAGCAGCCCGACGGGAGGGGGCGAAGGTGGCACAGATACGCAGTATTTT. The full variable domain, its missing parts supplied by reference TRBV7-9 and TRBJ2-3, is DTGVSQNPRHKITKRGQNVTFRCDPISEHNRLYWYRQTLGQGPEFLTYFQNEAQLEKSRLLSDRFSAERPKGSFSTLEIQRTEQGDSAMYLCASSPTGGGEGGTDTQYFGPGTRLTVL.

CDR3 nucleotides: TGCGCCAGCAGCCCAGCGTCGGGGCCGAACACCGGGGAGCTGTTTTTT. This sequence encodes CASSPASGPNTGELFF. The V gene is TRBV4-1, the J gene TRBJ2-2; TRBD1 or TRBD2 may be the D gene (5 bases each). This CDR3 comprises 16 residues. Trimming stripped 4 bases from V and 0 bases from J, with 12 bases between. Germline CDR1 is MGHRA and CDR2 is YSYEKL.

The chain is built from TRBV7-9 and TRBJ2-7; unclear D gene. The germline V gene encodes CDR1 SEHNR and CDR2 FQNEAQ (reference sequence). There are 14 residues in the CDR3. Trimming removed 1 base at V and 0 bases at J, with 7 bases between. CDR3 bases: TGTGCCAGCAGCTTAGGTACGGGCTCCTACGAGCAGTACTTC. It specifies CASSLGTGSYEQYF.